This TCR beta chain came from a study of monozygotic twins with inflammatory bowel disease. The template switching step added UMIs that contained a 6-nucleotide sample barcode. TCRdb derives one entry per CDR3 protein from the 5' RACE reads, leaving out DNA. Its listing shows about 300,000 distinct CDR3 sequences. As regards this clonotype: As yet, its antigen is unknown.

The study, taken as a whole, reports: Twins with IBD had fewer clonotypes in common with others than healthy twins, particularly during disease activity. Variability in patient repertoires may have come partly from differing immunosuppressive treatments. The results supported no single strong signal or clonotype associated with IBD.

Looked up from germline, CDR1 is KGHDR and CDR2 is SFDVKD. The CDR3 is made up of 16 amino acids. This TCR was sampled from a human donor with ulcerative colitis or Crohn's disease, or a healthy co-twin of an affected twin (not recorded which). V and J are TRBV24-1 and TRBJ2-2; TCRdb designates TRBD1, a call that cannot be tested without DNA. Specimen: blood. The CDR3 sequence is CTTSGRGQAGTGELFF.